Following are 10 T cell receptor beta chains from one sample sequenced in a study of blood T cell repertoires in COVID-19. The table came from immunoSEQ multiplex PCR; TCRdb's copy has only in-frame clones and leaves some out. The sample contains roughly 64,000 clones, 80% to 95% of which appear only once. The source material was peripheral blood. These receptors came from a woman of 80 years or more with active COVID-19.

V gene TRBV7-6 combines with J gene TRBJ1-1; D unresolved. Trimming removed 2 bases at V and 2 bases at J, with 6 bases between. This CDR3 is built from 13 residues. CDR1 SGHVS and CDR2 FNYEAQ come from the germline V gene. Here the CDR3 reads CASSLSVNTEAFF. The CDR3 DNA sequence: TGTGCCAGCAGCTTAAGCGTAAACACTGAAGCTTTCTTT.

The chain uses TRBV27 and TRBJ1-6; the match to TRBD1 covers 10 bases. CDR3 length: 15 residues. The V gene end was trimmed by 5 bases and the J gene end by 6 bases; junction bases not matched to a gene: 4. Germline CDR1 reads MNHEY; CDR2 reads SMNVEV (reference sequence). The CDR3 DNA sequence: TGTGCCAGCAGTCCTAGGACAGGGGGTAATTCACCCCTCCACTTT. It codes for CASSPRTGGNSPLHF.

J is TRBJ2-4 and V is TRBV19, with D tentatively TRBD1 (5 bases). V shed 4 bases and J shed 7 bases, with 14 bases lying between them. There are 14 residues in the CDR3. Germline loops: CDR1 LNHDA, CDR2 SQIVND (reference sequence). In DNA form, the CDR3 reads TGTGCCAGTAGTAAGTGGTTCAGGGTGAACATTCAGTACTTC. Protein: CASSKWFRVNIQYF. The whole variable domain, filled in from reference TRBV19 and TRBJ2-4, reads DGGITQSPKYLFRKEGQNVTLSCEQNLNHDAMYWYRQDPGQGLRLIYYSQIVNDFQKGDIAEGYSVSREKKESFPLTVTSAQKNPTAFYLCASSKWFRVNIQYFGAGTRLSVL.

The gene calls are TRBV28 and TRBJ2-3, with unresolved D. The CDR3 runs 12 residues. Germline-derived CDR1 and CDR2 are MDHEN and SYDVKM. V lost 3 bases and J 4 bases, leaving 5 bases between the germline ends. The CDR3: CASSFLADTQYF. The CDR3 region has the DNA TGTGCCAGCAGTTTCCTAGCAGATACGCAGTATTTT.

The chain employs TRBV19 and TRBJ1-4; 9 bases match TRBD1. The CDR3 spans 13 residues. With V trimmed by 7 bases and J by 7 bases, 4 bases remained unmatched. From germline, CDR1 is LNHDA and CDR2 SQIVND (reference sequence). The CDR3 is CASKGQGGEKLFF. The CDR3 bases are TGTGCCAGTAAGGGACAGGGCGGTGAAAAACTGTTTTTT.

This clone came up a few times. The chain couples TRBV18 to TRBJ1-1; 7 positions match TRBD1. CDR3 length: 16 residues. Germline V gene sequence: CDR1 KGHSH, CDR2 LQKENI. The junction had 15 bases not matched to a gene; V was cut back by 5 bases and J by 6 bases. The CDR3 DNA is TGTGCCAGCTCATCGATACAGAGGGGGCAGGGCCCTGAAGCTTTCTTT. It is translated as CASSSIQRGQGPEAFF. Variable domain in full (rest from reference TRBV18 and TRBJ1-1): NAGVMQNPRHLVRRRGQEARLRCSPMKGHSHVYWYRQLPEEGLKFMVYLQKENIIDESGMPKERFSAEFPKEGPSILRIQQVVRGDSAAYFCASSSIQRGQGPEAFFGQGTRLTVV.

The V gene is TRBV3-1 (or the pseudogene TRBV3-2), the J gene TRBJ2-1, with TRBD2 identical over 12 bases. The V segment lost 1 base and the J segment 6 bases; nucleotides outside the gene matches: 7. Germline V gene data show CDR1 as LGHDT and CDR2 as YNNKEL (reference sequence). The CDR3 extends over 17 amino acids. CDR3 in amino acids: CASSQAPSSGGANEQFF. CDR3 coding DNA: TGTGCCAGCAGCCAAGCCCCCTCTAGCGGGGGGGCCAATGAGCAGTTCTTC.

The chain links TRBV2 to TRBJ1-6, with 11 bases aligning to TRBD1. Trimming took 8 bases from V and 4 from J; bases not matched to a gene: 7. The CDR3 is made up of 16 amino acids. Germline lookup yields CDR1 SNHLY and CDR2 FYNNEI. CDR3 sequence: CASRRDRGSYNSPLHF. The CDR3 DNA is TGTGCCAGCCGCCGGGACAGGGGGTCTTATAATTCACCCCTCCACTTT.

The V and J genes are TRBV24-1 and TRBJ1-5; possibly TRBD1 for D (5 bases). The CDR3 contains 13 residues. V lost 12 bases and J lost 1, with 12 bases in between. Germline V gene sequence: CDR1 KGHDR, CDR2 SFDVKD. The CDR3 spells CAAQGASNQPQHF. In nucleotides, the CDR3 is TGTGCCGCGCAAGGGGCCAGCAATCAGCCCCAGCATTTT.

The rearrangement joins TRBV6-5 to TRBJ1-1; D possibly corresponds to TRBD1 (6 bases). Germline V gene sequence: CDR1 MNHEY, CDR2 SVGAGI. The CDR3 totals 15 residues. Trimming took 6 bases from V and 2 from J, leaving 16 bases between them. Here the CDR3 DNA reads TGTGCCAGCAGCCACGTGGTGGGACACAACACTGAAGCTTTCTTT. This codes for CASSHVVGHNTEAFF.